This entry describes one T cell receptor beta chain. TCRdb itself ran the reads through MiXCR, one entry per CDR3 protein. The sample records around 450,000 distinct CDR3 sequences, about a third being singletons. These data belong to a study of T cell repertoires in cytomegalovirus infection. Study-wide background: Indications came from public TCR beta signatures; they pointed to CMV infection and to a matching HLA type.

The sequence was collected from a human donor in good health (CMV status not recorded). Some clones in this sample may be carry-over from other donors' samples. The sequencing input was PBMCs.

CDR3 amino acids: CASRGADGYTF. CDR3 sequence (DNA): TGTGCCAGCAGGGGGGCGGATGGCTACACCTTC. The genes are TRBV6-5 and TRBJ1-2; TRBD1 is a possible D gene (6 bases). Germline values: CDR1 MNHEY, CDR2 SVGAGI. The CDR3 is 11 residues long. The V gene lost 6 bases and the J gene lost 6 bases, with 8 bases spanning the gap.